Listed below are T cell receptor beta chains from one sample, sequenced in a study of OX40 agonist ivuxolimab in advanced cancers. The assay was immunoSEQ multiplex PCR, and TCRdb's table has in-frame clones only and misses some. The sample yields roughly 61,000 clones, 80% to 90% seen once. Sequences were derived from CD4+ or CD8+ T cells sorted from blood, sampled in a trial of the OX40 agonist ivuxolimab. The receptors derive from an adult with an advanced solid tumor such as melanoma, head and neck, liver or kidney cancer. Both conserved end residues are part of each CDR3. A D gene is named only where the DNA matches it firmly. Where a row states a size, it is once, few, many or the class of an expanded clone; other rows omit it.

15	once	-	TRBV27	TRBJ1-3	TGTGCCAGCAGCTTCTCATTCGAGGTCAGAAACACCATATATTTT	CASSFSFEVRNTIYF
16	-	TRBD1	TRBV5-1	TRBJ2-7	TGCGCCAGCAGCCCGGGCGGGACAGGGCATGGCTACGAGCAGTACTTC	CASSPGGTGHGYEQYF
15	-	TRBD2	TRBV11-2	TRBJ2-1	TGTGCCAGCAGCTTAGCCGGGAGGGCTAACAATGAGCAGTTCTTC	CASSLAGRANNEQFF
13	-	-	TRBV4-3	TRBJ2-7	TGCGCCAGCAGCCAATTAGGGAGTTACGAGCAGTACTTC	CASSQLGSYEQYF
17	-	TRBD2	TRBV7-9	TRBJ2-5	TGTGCCAGCAGCTTACTCTTGGGACTAGCGGGATTTGAGACCCAGTACTTC	CASSLLLGLAGFETQYF
14	-	-	TRBV6-6	TRBJ2-7	TGTGCCAGCAGTTACGGCGATACTAGATACGAGCAGTACTTC	CASSYGDTRYEQYF
14	once	-	TRBV10-3	TRBJ2-1	TGTGCCATCAGTGCCGACAGCTCCTACAATGAGCAGTTCTTC	CAISADSSYNEQFF
13	-	-	TRBV5-1	TRBJ2-7	TGCGCCAGCAGAGTTGGCACATCCTACGAGCAGTACTTC	CASRVGTSYEQYF
14	few	-	TRBV18	TRBJ2-3	TGTGCCAGCTCACAGGGGGTTGGCACAGATACGCAGTATTTT	CASSQGVGTDTQYF
13	-	-	TRBV18	TRBJ2-1	TGTGCCAGCTCTCTCGGACAGTCCAATGAGCAGTTCTTC	CASSLGQSNEQFF
16	-	TRBD2	TRBV9	TRBJ2-2	TGTGCCAGCAGCGCTACGGGGGGGAGAAACACCGGGGAGCTGTTTTTT	CASSATGGRNTGELFF
13	-	-	TRBV10-3	TRBJ2-3	TGTGCCATGAAGAGGCTTTTTACAGATACGCAGTATTTT	CAMKRLFTDTQYF
15	-	-	TRBV5-4	TRBJ2-1	TGTGCCAGCAGCTTTAGGGACCGGGCGTACAATGAGCAGTTCTTC	CASSFRDRAYNEQFF
13	once	-	TRBV11-2	TRBJ1-1	TGTGCCAGCAGCTTAGATTCGTACACTGAAGCTTTCTTT	CASSLDSYTEAFF
16	-	-	TRBV5-1	TRBJ2-1	TGCGCCAGCAGCTCTGCAGGGGATATTTCCTACAATGAGCAGTTCTTC	CASSSAGDISYNEQFF
16	-	-	TRBV4-2	TRBJ2-7	TGTGCCAGCAGCCAACTTCGGTGGGGCCGGGGTAACGAGCAGTACTTC	CASSQLRWGRGNEQYF
15	-	TRBD2	TRBV2	TRBJ2-3	TGTGCCAGCAACGGACAGGGACTAGCGTCGGATACGCAGTATTTT	CASNGQGLASDTQYF
15	-	-	TRBV19	TRBJ1-5	TGTGCCAGTAGTATGCCCGCACTGTTGAATCAGCCCCAGCATTTT	CASSMPALLNQPQHF
13	-	-	TRBV7-3	TRBJ1-1	TGTGCCAGCAGCTTAACAATGGACACTGAAGCTTTCTTT	CASSLTMDTEAFF
16	-	TRBD1	TRBV2	TRBJ2-3	TGTGCCAGCAGTGCTTTCCTGACAGGGGGGGCAGATACGCAGTATTTT	CASSAFLTGGADTQYF
14	-	-	TRBV19	TRBJ2-5	TGTGCCAGTAGTATAGATAGGGGGGCGGAGACCCAGTACTTC	CASSIDRGAETQYF
13	-	TRBD1	TRBV2	TRBJ1-5	TGTGCCAGCATGAGGGGGCCAAATCAGCCCCAGCATTTT	CASMRGPNQPQHF
17	few	TRBD1	TRBV19	TRBJ1-2	TGTGCCAGTAGTGTGGCGGGGTTACAGGGGGCTAACTATGGCTACACCTTC	CASSVAGLQGANYGYTF
15	-	-	TRBV6-5	TRBJ1-4	TGTGCCAGCAGTTACTCTGGGGGAGTTAATGAAAAACTGTTTTTT	CASSYSGGVNEKLFF
13	-	-	TRBV27	TRBJ2-7	TGTGCCAGCAGTTCCCAGCTCCCCTACGAGCAGTACTTC	CASSSQLPYEQYF
16	-	-	TRBV1	TRBJ2-6	TGCACCAGCAGGCCTCGCGCACAAAGTCGGGCCAACGTCCTGACTTTC	CTSRPRAQSRANVLTF
15	-	TRBD1	TRBV6-5	TRBJ1-2	TGTGCCAGCAGTAGAGAAGAGACAGGGGACTATGGCTACACCTTC	CASSREETGDYGYTF
15	once	-	TRBV5-6	TRBJ2-7	TGTGCCAGCAGCTTGTTCGGGAGTACCTCCTACGAGCAGTACTTC	CASSLFGSTSYEQYF
13	-	-	TRBV6-5	TRBJ2-7	TGTGCCAGCAGCCCCCTGGAAAGGGGAAAGCAGTACTTC	CASSPLERGKQYF
13	-	-	TRBV7-3	TRBJ2-5	TGTGCCAGCAGCTTAACGGGAGAAGAGACCCAGTACTTC	CASSLTGEETQYF
13	-	-	TRBV2	TRBJ1-2	TGTGCCAGCAGTGAAAGGGTTGATGGGGGCTACACCTTC	CASSERVDGGYTF
16	-	TRBD2	TRBV5-6	TRBJ2-1	TGTGCCAGCAGCACGACTAGCGGAGCTGCCTACAATGAGCAGTTCTTC	CASSTTSGAAYNEQFF
15	once	TRBD2	TRBV4-1	TRBJ2-5	TGCGCCAGCAGCCAAATCTGGCCGGGGGGAGAGACCCAGTACTTC	CASSQIWPGGETQYF
15	-	-	TRBV25-1	TRBJ1-3	TGTGCCAGCAGTCGGGATGGCGGAGTCGCAAACACCATATATTTT	CASSRDGGVANTIYF
13	-	-	TRBV5-1	TRBJ1-2	TGCGCCAGCAGCTTGGAGGCCGGTCGTGGCTACACCTTC	CASSLEAGRGYTF
12	-	-	TRBV5-1	TRBJ2-3	TGCGCCAGCACCGGGGGGCCAGATACGCAGTATTTT	CASTGGPDTQYF
14	-	-	TRBV5-4	TRBJ2-7	TGTGCCAGCAGCTCGACTCTCGGATCCCACGAGCAGTACTTC	CASSSTLGSHEQYF
15	-	TRBD1	TRBV19	TRBJ1-4	TGTGCCACGGGGCTGGAGACAGGGTATAGTGAAAAACTGTTTTTT	CATGLETGYSEKLFF
12	-	-	TRBV18	TRBJ2-1	TGTGCCAGCTCACCACAGGAGCATGAGCAGTTCTTC	CASSPQEHEQFF
14	-	-	TRBV10-3	TRBJ2-1	TGTGCCACGACGGAGTCCACTGACTACAATGAGCAGTTCTTC	CATTESTDYNEQFF
14	-	TRBD2	TRBV11-2	TRBJ2-7	TGTGCCAGCAGCCAAGCGGGGGAGTCCTACGAGCAGTACTTC	CASSQAGESYEQYF
16	-	-	TRBV6-1	TRBJ2-3	TGTGCCAGCAGTGTTTCTTACACCCTCGGCACAGATACGCAGTATTTT	CASSVSYTLGTDTQYF
13	-	-	TRBV10-2	TRBJ1-2	TGCGCCAGCAGACACAGGGATAACTATGGCTACACCTTC	CASRHRDNYGYTF
15	-	-	TRBV6-1	TRBJ2-7	TGTGCCAGCAGTGAAACGGGACGCTTCTCCTACGAGCAGTACTTC	CASSETGRFSYEQYF
15	-	TRBD2	TRBV5-1	TRBJ2-3	TGCGCCAGCAGCTTGGGTAGCGGGCGCACAGATACGCAGTATTTT	CASSLGSGRTDTQYF
14	-	-	TRBV28	TRBJ2-1	TGTGCCAGCAGTTTAACTGGCCAACACAATGAGCAGTTCTTC	CASSLTGQHNEQFF
13	-	-	TRBV4-1	TRBJ1-2	TGCGCCAGCAGCCAAGATCGGATGGATGGCTACACCTTC	CASSQDRMDGYTF
13	-	TRBD1	TRBV4-1	TRBJ1-2	TGCGCCAGCAGCCACCAAGGGACAGGGGACTACACCTTC	CASSHQGTGDYTF
15	-	-	TRBV19	TRBJ2-2	TGTGCCGCGACCGGGGGAGCGGCGAACACCGGGGAGCTGTTTTTT	CAATGGAANTGELFF
14	-	-	TRBV19	TRBJ1-4	TGTGCCAGCGGACAGTCTGCAACTAATGAAAAACTGTTTTTT	CASGQSATNEKLFF
13	-	TRBD1	TRBV6-6	TRBJ2-5	TGTGCCAGCCAACCGGGACAGCAAGAGACCCAGTACTTC	CASQPGQQETQYF
12	few	-	TRBV29-1	TRBJ1-1	TGCAGCGTTGAACTTTTTTCCGCTGAAGCTTTCTTT	CSVELFSAEAFF
15	-	-	TRBV27	TRBJ2-3	TGTGCCAGCAGTCCGCGGGACATATTCACAGATACGCAGTATTTT	CASSPRDIFTDTQYF
14	-	-	TRBV2	TRBJ2-7	TGTGCCAGCAGTGTCGGGAGAGACTCCTACGAGCAGTACTTC	CASSVGRDSYEQYF
13	-	-	TRBV7-2	TRBJ2-1	TGTGCCAGCAGCCCCCCGGGGGTCCTGGTGCAGTTCTTC	CASSPPGVLVQFF
15	-	-	TRBV7-9	TRBJ1-1	TGTGCCAGCAGCCGATCTGAGTCCCCGAACACTGAAGCTTTCTTT	CASSRSESPNTEAFF
13	once	-	TRBV10-3	TRBJ2-7	TGTGCCATCAGTGAGCCGAGACGCTACGAGCAGTACTTC	CAISEPRRYEQYF
15	-	-	TRBV30	TRBJ1-4	TGTGCCTGGACCCTAGGGGCAGCAACTAATGAAAAACTGTTTTTT	CAWTLGAATNEKLFF